These 21 T cell receptor beta chains share one sample of origin, sequenced in a study of human T cells and chemical hapten exposure. Documented time point: patch test 2, 6 weeks after DPC sensitization. The treatment: therapeutic diphenylcyclopropenone sensitization with weekly scalp DPC. From the RACE reads, TCRdb called clonotypes with MiXCR, one entry per CDR3 protein. The sample yields 80,000 to 95,000 distinct CDR3 sequences, 9.5% to 13% seen once. The sample was whole blood, taken in connection with sensitization to the hapten diphenylcyclopropenone (DPC). These receptors all come from a man younger than 35 with alopecia areata. Some clones in this sample may be carry-over from other donors' samples.

This clonotype occurred a few times. The gene calls are TRBV4-3 and TRBJ1-4; D call uncertain. The V end lost 1 base, the J end lost 15 bases, and 18 bases lay between the germline ends. This CDR3 comprises 14 residues. The V gene's germline CDR1 is LGHNA and CDR2 YSLEER. The CDR3 nucleotides read TGCGCCAGCAGCCAAGGGCTCCAGGACCGGACGGTGTTTTTT. Its protein product is CASSQGLQDRTVFF.

This chain uses TRBV7-6 with TRBJ1-1; TRBD1 might be the D (5 bases). V was trimmed by 1 base and J by 0 bases, leaving 18 bases between them. Per the germline V gene, CDR1 is SGHVS and CDR2 is FNYEAQ. The CDR3 is 18 residues long. CDR3 in DNA: TGTGCCAGCAGCTTAGGGGTCGGTCAGGGCCTAATGAACACTGAAGCTTTCTTT. The encoded protein is CASSLGVGQGLMNTEAFF.

This clonotype was counted many times. The J gene is TRBJ2-5, the V gene TRBV18; the D is unclear. Germline V gives CDR1 KGHSH, CDR2 LQKENI. Trimming stripped 3 bases from V and 1 base from J, with 3 bases between. The CDR3 is 12 amino acids. CDR3 in DNA: TGTGCCAGCTCACCCCTCCAAGAGACCCAGTACTTC. Its protein product is CASSPLQETQYF.

The genes are TRBV7-2 and TRBJ1-2; tentatively, D is TRBD1 (6 bases). V was pared by 1 base and J by 8 bases, with 11 bases between. The CDR3 is made up of 13 amino acids. CDR1 and CDR2 (germline): SGHTA, FQGNSA. The DNA of the CDR3 is TGTGCCAGCAGCTTAGACAGGGTTAACGGCTACACCTTC. This sequence encodes CASSLDRVNGYTF.

This clonotype appeared a few times. The chain links TRBV12-5 to TRBJ1-1; 7 bases are shared with TRBD1. Germline trimming cut 0 bases from V and 1 base from J; bases unmatched to any gene: 8. Per germline, CDR1 LGHNT and CDR2 FRNRAP. This CDR3 has 17 amino acids. CDR3 coding DNA: TGTGCTAGTGGTTTGGTACCAGCTCGGACAGGGAACACTGAAGCTTTCTTT. This translates into CASGLVPARTGNTEAFF.

This clonotype was counted ten times or more. This rearrangement joins TRBV6-5 to TRBJ1-5; TRBD1 might be the D (6 bases). Germline CDR1 MNHEY, CDR2 SVGAGI. V was trimmed by 2 bases and J by 1 base, leaving 9 bases between them. This CDR3 region has 15 residues. The chain's CDR3 is CASSYAGHSNQPQHF. The CDR3 DNA is TGTGCCAGCAGTTACGCGGGACACAGCAATCAGCCCCAGCATTTT.

This clonotype was observed many times. This rearrangement joins TRBV12-3 or TRBV12-4 to TRBJ2-5; D call uncertain. Trimming pared 3 bases from V and 7 bases from J, leaving 21 bases between. The length of the CDR3 is 16 residues. The chain's CDR3 is CASSLIPSRLEGTQYF. The CDR3 nucleotides read TGTGCCAGCAGTTTGATCCCCTCGAGGCTGGAAGGGACCCAGTACTTC.

Notes on this clonotype: Just one base apart from a much larger clone, this may be a read error. The CDR3 bases are TGTGCCAGCAGCTTATATCCAGGAATGAACACTGAAGCTATCTTT. Encoded protein: CASSLYPGMNTEAIF. The chain carries TRBV7-9 and TRBJ1-1; no clear D. The V gene's germline CDR1 is SEHNR and CDR2 FQNEAQ (reference sequence). The CDR3 extends over 15 amino acids.

Ten or more counts support this clonotype. This sequence joins TRBV6-2 or TRBV6-3 and TRBJ1-5; D is uncertain. CDR1 is MNHEY, CDR2 SVGEGT, per germline. Trimming left V 6 bases short and J 4 bases short, with 22 bases between. The CDR3 is 17 residues long. The chain's CDR3 is CASSKTSATTVNQPQHF. CDR3 nucleotides: TGTGCCAGCAGCAAAACAAGTGCCACCACCGTGAATCAGCCCCAGCATTTT.

The chain recombines TRBV19 with TRBJ1-3, with D unresolved. Germline V lookup: CDR1 LNHDA, CDR2 SQIVND (reference sequence). This CDR3 is built from 18 residues. Trimming removed 3 bases from V and 0 bases from J, with 18 bases in between. CDR3 amino acids: CASSIFGVGSYSGNTIYF. Here the CDR3 DNA reads TGTGCCAGTAGTATTTTCGGTGTCGGTTCGTACTCTGGAAACACCATATATTTT.

This clonotype was observed many times. The CDR3 DNA follows: TGTGCCAGCAGCACTCATACCGCCACGTATGGCTACACCTTC. Protein product: CASSTHTATYGYTF. J is TRBJ1-2 and V is TRBV7-2; D unresolved. Trimming removed 5 bases from V and 5 bases from J, with 15 bases in between. This CDR3 contains 14 residues. The germline V gene encodes CDR1 SGHTA and CDR2 FQGNSA.

Ten or more counts support this clonotype. This chain uses TRBV19 with TRBJ1-1, with a weak D call TRBD1 (5 bases). Trimming took off 6 bases at V and 8 bases at J, with 22 bases between the two ends. CDR3 size: 15 residues. Germline V gene lookup returns CDR1 LNHDA and CDR2 SQIVND (reference sequence). CDR3: CASSPMERGKSEAFF. The CDR3 DNA reads TGTGCCAGTAGCCCAATGGAGCGGGGGAAATCGGAAGCTTTCTTT.

This clonotype was seen many times. V is TRBV11-3 and J is TRBJ2-1, with D tentatively TRBD2 (6 bases). Trimming pared 5 bases from V and 5 bases from J, leaving 13 bases between. This CDR3 comprises 14 residues. The germline gives CDR1 SGHNT, CDR2 YENEEA. Here the CDR3 DNA reads TGTGCCAGCAGCGCATCCGGGAGAAACAATGAGCAGTTCTTC. Translation gives CASSASGRNNEQFF. The full variable domain, rest sourced from reference TRBV11-3 and TRBJ2-1, is EAGVVQSPRYKIIEKKQPVAFWCNPISGHNTLYWYLQNLGQGPELLIRYENEEAVDDSQLPKDRFSAERLKGVDSTLKIQPAELGDSAVYLCASSASGRNNEQFFGPGTRLTVL.

This clonotype was counted between two and nine times. The chain couples TRBV7-3 to TRBJ1-1, with D tentatively TRBD1 (5 bases). This CDR3 is 15 amino acids long. With 0 bases removed from V and 1 base from J, the gap between germline ends came to 9 bases. CDR1 is SGHTA and CDR2 is FQGTGA in the germline V gene. CDR3 sequence reads: CASSLTGETNTEAFF. As DNA, the CDR3 is TGTGCCAGCAGCTTAACGGGGGAGACGAACACTGAAGCTTTCTTT. The full variable domain, in which reference TRBV7-3 and TRBJ1-1 provide the parts outside the CDR3, is GAGVSQTPSNKVTEKGKYVELRCDPISGHTALYWYRQSLGQGPEFLIYFQGTGAADDSGLPNDRFFAVRPEGSVSTLKIQRTERGDSAVYLCASSLTGETNTEAFFGQGTRLTVV.

Ten or more counts support this clonotype. The V and J genes are TRBV28 and TRBJ2-1; 7 bases fit TRBD1. The CDR3 runs 13 residues. Germline V gene data show CDR1 as MDHEN and CDR2 as SYDVKM. After removal of 8 bases from V and 3 bases from J, the junction contained 4 bases not matched to a gene. Here the CDR3 reads CASRWDSYNEQFF. The DNA of the CDR3 is TGTGCCAGCCGTTGGGACAGCTACAATGAGCAGTTCTTC.

This clonotype was observed at least ten times. The chain carries TRBV20-1 and TRBJ2-7; TRBD1 matches at 8 bases. J was trimmed by 5 bases and V by 2 bases; bases with no gene match: 11. This CDR3 has 15 residues. Per germline, CDR1 DFQATT and CDR2 SNEGSKA (reference sequence). The CDR3 protein is CSARITPDRVHEQYF. In DNA, the CDR3 is TGCAGTGCTAGAATTACCCCGGACAGGGTCCACGAGCAGTACTTC.

The chain carries TRBV7-9 and TRBJ2-3; tentative D call: TRBD2 (6 bases). Per germline, CDR1 SEHNR and CDR2 FQNEAQ (reference sequence). The CDR3 consists of 17 residues. The V and J ends lost 5 bases and 5 bases respectively, with 23 bases between them. The CDR3 DNA follows: TGTGCCAGCAGCAGCCTCTCGGGGGAATCACCGGGAGATACGCAGTATTTT. Translated, it gives CASSSLSGESPGDTQYF. The entire variable domain, with the rest obtained from reference TRBV7-9 and TRBJ2-3, is as follows: DTGVSQNPRHKITKRGQNVTFRCDPISEHNRLYWYRQTLGQGPEFLTYFQNEAQLEKSRLLSDRFSAERPKGSFSTLEIQRTEQGDSAMYLCASSSLSGESPGDTQYFGPGTRLTVL.

This clonotype was detected many times. The genes are TRBV6-6 and TRBJ2-5; 16 positions match TRBD2. The CDR3 sequence is 15 residues long. Germline V gene data show CDR1 as MNHNY and CDR2 as SVGAGI (reference sequence). With V trimmed by 7 bases and J by 4 bases, 3 bases remained unmatched. DNA of the CDR3: TGTGCCAGCATCGGGACTAGCGGGGGGGGAGAGACCCAGTACTTC. It encodes CASIGTSGGGETQYF.

The J gene is TRBJ1-5, the V gene TRBV15; TRBD1 matches 7 bases. V lost 5 bases to trimming and J lost 5 bases; unmatched junction nucleotides: 3. The CDR3 consists of 13 residues. Germline V lookup: CDR1 LNHNV, CDR2 YYDKDF (reference sequence). CDR3 amino acids: CATSGQAYQPQHF. The CDR3 DNA reads TGTGCCACCAGCGGACAGGCGTATCAGCCCCAGCATTTT.

The sample holds a few counts of this clonotype. This chain joins TRBV5-3 and TRBJ1-1; D call uncertain. TRBV5-3 is sorted into the ORF group, with uncertain function. Trimming stripped 4 bases from V and 2 bases from J, with 12 bases between. This CDR3 is built from 14 residues. CDR3 nucleotides: TGTGCCAGAAGCAAAAAGGACGGAAACACTGAAGCTTTCTTT. As protein: CARSKKDGNTEAFF.

This clonotype was found a few times. V usage is TRBV18 and J usage is TRBJ1-3; D is uncertain. The CDR3 length is 16 residues. The germline V gene has CDR1 KGHSH and CDR2 LQKENI. V lost 1 base to trimming and J lost 3 bases, with 13 bases between them. The CDR3 DNA follows: TGTGCCAGCTCACCACTTCAGGCATCAGGTGGAAACACCATATATTTT. Its translation: CASSPLQASGGNTIYF.